One sample yielded the 20 T cell receptor beta chains listed below, sequenced in a study of T cell changes during pregnancy in multiple sclerosis (dated by TCRdb to the late 2010s). The library was made by the immunoSEQ multiplex PCR assay. Here the immuneACCESS table is served through TCRdb, limited to in-frame sequences with V and J called. Missing clones are a known gap in these copies; in checked studies unresolved V genes cover under half, and the rest lacks a known reason. The sample contains about 110,000 clones, 85% to 95% of them found a single time. Of the sample, 1.6% falls within the top ten clones. Sequencing used peripheral blood, obtained after pregnancy. Receptors originate from a female donor with multiple sclerosis, enrolled in a pregnancy study.

The chain recombines TRBV21-1 with TRBJ1-6. TRBV21-1 is tagged as a pseudogene. The CDR3 loop spans 18 amino acids. This CDR3 reads CASSSLKLVGGFNSPLHF. The CDR3 DNA reads TGTGCCAGCAGCTCCTTAAAACTGGTGGGAGGTTTTAATTCACCCCTCCACTTT.

This clone came up a few times. This sequence joins TRBV7-2 and TRBJ2-4, with TRBD2 identical over 16 bases. J lost 4 bases, V lost 5 bases, and 5 bases had no gene match. This CDR3 is built from 17 residues. Germline-derived CDR1 and CDR2 are SGHTA and FQGNSA. The DNA for the CDR3 is TGTGCCAGCAGCCAGGGGGGACTAGCGGGAGGGAAAAACATTCAGTACTTC. Residues: CASSQGGLAGGKNIQYF. Supplemented by reference TRBV7-2 and TRBJ2-4, the full variable domain reads GAGVSQSPSNKVTEKGKDVELRCDPISGHTALYWYRQSLGQGLEFLIYFQGNSAPDKSGLPSDRFSAERTGGSVSTLTIQRTQQEDSAVYLCASSQGGLAGGKNIQYFGAGTRLSVL.

The chain couples TRBV6-9 to TRBJ1-5; TRBD1 might be the D (5 bases). The CDR3 has 15 amino acids. In germline, CDR1 is MNHGY, CDR2 SVAAGI. The V gene lost 3 bases and the J gene lost 4 bases, with 13 bases spanning the gap. The CDR3 region is CASSYRGHINQPQHF. The CDR3 bases are TGTGCCAGCAGTTACCGAGGACATATAAATCAGCCCCAGCATTTT.

The genes are TRBV19 and TRBJ2-3; 13 bases are a match to TRBD2. Germline V gene lookup returns CDR1 LNHDA and CDR2 SQIVND (reference sequence). The CDR3 totals 15 residues. V dropped 9 bases and J dropped 7; count of bases not matched to a gene: 10. The CDR3 nucleotides read TGTGCCAGCAGTCCGACTAGCGGGAGGCCGAATACGCAGTATTTT. Amino acid sequence: CASSPTSGRPNTQYF.

The chain employs TRBV28 and TRBJ1-1, with no clear D. Germline V gene lookup returns CDR1 MDHEN and CDR2 SYDVKM. The V and J ends lost 2 bases and 1 base respectively, with 8 bases between them. The CDR3 is 14 amino acids. The CDR3 sequence is CASSLGGPNTEAFF. In DNA form, the CDR3 reads TGTGCCAGCAGTTTAGGAGGGCCGAACACTGAAGCTTTCTTT. Variable domain in full (rest from reference TRBV28 and TRBJ1-1): DVKVTQSSRYLVKRTGEKVFLECVQDMDHENMFWYRQDPGLGLRLIYFSYDVKMKEKGDIPEGYSVSREKKERFSLILESASTNQTSMYLCASSLGGPNTEAFFGQGTRLTVV.

The chain employs TRBV5-1 and TRBJ2-3, with a tentative D call TRBD2 (5 bases). The CDR3 totals 14 residues. Germline values: CDR1 SGHRS, CDR2 YFSETQ. V was cut by 3 bases and J by 1 base, with 9 bases left in between. For the CDR3, the DNA is TGCGCCAGCAGCTCGGGATCCCGCACAGATACGCAGTATTTT. This translates into CASSSGSRTDTQYF.

The chain is built from TRBV4-1 and TRBJ1-3, with 9 bases matching TRBD1. The CDR3 covers 14 residues. Trimming removed 2 bases from V and 7 bases from J; junction bases left unmatched: 3. CDR1 and CDR2 (germline): MGHRA, YSYEKL. Here the CDR3 reads CASSQRDRVNTIYF. The CDR3 coding sequence is TGCGCCAGCAGCCAACGGGACAGGGTTAACACCATATATTTT.

This chain uses TRBV7-2 with TRBJ2-7, with TRBD2 matching 8 bases. Trimming cost V 3 bases and J 0 bases; bases outside gene matches: 4. The CDR3 runs to 15 residues. Germline values: CDR1 SGHTA, CDR2 FQGNSA. The CDR3 DNA sequence: TGTGCCAGCAGCTTTAGCGGGATTAGCTCCTACGAGCAGTACTTC. Encoded protein: CASSFSGISSYEQYF.

This chain uses TRBV27 with TRBJ1-1, with 11 bases that match TRBD1. Germline V CDR1 and CDR2: MNHEY, SMNVEV (reference sequence). V lost 8 bases to trimming and J lost 9 bases; unmatched junction nucleotides: 11. The CDR3 loop spans 14 amino acids. CDR3 sequence: CASRPDRGRYQAFF. The DNA for the CDR3 is TGTGCCAGCCGACCGGACAGGGGGCGATACCAAGCTTTCTTT.

The chain joins TRBV7-2 to TRBJ1-2; TRBD1 matches at 12 bases. The CDR3 is made up of 16 amino acids. The V gene end was trimmed by 2 bases and the J gene end by 7 bases; junction bases not matched to a gene: 8. The germline V gene encodes CDR1 SGHTA and CDR2 FQGNSA. This CDR3 reads CASSLKPGQGARGYTF. The CDR3 DNA is TGTGCCAGCAGCTTAAAGCCGGGACAGGGGGCGCGTGGCTACACCTTC.

V is TRBV19 and J is TRBJ2-6; 7 nucleotides line up with TRBD1. The V segment lost 4 bases and the J segment 4 bases; nucleotides outside the gene matches: 7. The CDR3 runs 16 residues. Germline assignment: CDR1 LNHDA and CDR2 SQIVND (reference sequence). The CDR3 sequence is CASSNRGQFGANVLTF. CDR3 in DNA: TGTGCCAGTAGTAACAGGGGACAGTTCGGGGCCAACGTCCTGACTTTC.

This chain connects TRBV30 to TRBJ1-1, with D maybe TRBD1 (5 bases). The CDR3 consists of 14 residues. V dropped 2 bases and J dropped 3 bases, with 13 bases sitting between them. CDR1 and CDR2 from the germline V gene are GTSNPN and SVGIG (reference sequence). The CDR3 protein is CAWSMGLADTEAFF. CDR3 in DNA: TGTGCCTGGAGTATGGGGCTAGCGGACACTGAAGCTTTCTTT.

This chain connects TRBV30 to TRBJ1-3; weak D call: TRBD1 (5 bases). CDR3 size: 12 residues. V lost 5 bases and J 4 bases, leaving 9 bases between the germline ends. Germline CDR1 reads GTSNPN; CDR2 reads SVGIG (reference sequence). Written as DNA, the CDR3 is TGTGCCTGGGGACAAGGGGGAAACACCATATATTTT. Its translation: CAWGQGGNTIYF. Together with reference TRBV30 and TRBJ1-3, the CDR3 gives the full variable domain: SQTIHQWPATLVQPVGSPLSLECTVEGTSNPNLYWYRQAAGRGLQLLFYSVGIGQISSEVPQNLSASRPQDRQFILSSKKLLLSDSGFYLCAWGQGGNTIYFGEGSWLTVV.

This chain joins TRBV30 and TRBJ1-1, with D maybe TRBD1 (5 bases). Germline V lookup: CDR1 GTSNPN, CDR2 SVGIG (reference sequence). Trimming left V 3 bases short and J 2 bases short, with 22 bases between. This CDR3 contains 17 residues. The CDR3 here is CAWSGGGRRGLNTEAFF. CDR3 in DNA: TGTGCCTGGAGCGGGGGGGGGAGGAGGGGCCTTAACACTGAAGCTTTCTTT.

This chain's CDR3 is CASSTRAHNTRESYEQYF. The CDR3 DNA sequence: TGTGCCAGCAGCACCAGGGCGCATAACACCCGAGAATCCTACGAGCAGTACTTC. This rearrangement joins TRBV7-8 to TRBJ2-7, with TRBD1 as a possible D gene (5 bases). V was trimmed by 5 bases and J by 1 base, leaving 24 bases between them. CDR3 size: 18 residues. The germline V gene encodes CDR1 SGHVS and CDR2 FQNEAQ.

The DNA for the CDR3 is TGTGCCATCCGCGGGGCCACCGGGTACGAGCAGTACTTC. Its translation is CAIRGATGYEQYF. The rearrangement uses TRBV10-3 and TRBJ2-7; possibly TRBD2 for D (6 bases). The CDR3 consists of 13 residues. The V gene's germline CDR1 is ENHRY and CDR2 SYGVKD. V gave up 8 bases and J gave up 4 bases, with 15 bases separating them.

The genes are TRBV2 and TRBJ2-4; D perhaps matches TRBD1 (6 bases). The CDR3 sequence is 14 residues long. V was trimmed by 8 bases and J by 4 bases, leaving 15 bases between them. Germline CDR1 reads SNHLY; CDR2 reads FYNNEI. Here the CDR3 reads CASVSGETKNIQYF. Written as DNA, the CDR3 is TGTGCCAGCGTCTCAGGGGAGACAAAAAACATTCAGTACTTC.

This clone was picked up one time. The CDR3 protein is CASTARAGGDTGELFF. In nucleotides, the CDR3 is TGTGCCAGCACAGCCCGGGCGGGGGGGGACACCGGGGAGCTGTTTTTT. The genes are TRBV4-2 and TRBJ2-2; 9 bases are shared with TRBD2. The ends lost 7 bases at V and 3 bases at J; junction bases unmatched: 9. In germline, CDR1 is LGHNA, CDR2 YNFKEQ. This CDR3 has 16 residues.

The V gene is TRBV18, the J gene TRBJ2-7; 7 bases are shared with TRBD2. The germline V gene has CDR1 KGHSH and CDR2 LQKENI. V shed 3 bases and J 5 bases; nucleotides not matched to a gene: 7. The CDR3 contains 14 residues. The CDR3 loop reads CASSPIVTSDEQYF. The DNA of the CDR3 is TGTGCCAGCTCACCGATTGTAACTAGCGACGAGCAGTACTTC.

The genes are TRBV30 and TRBJ1-6, with TRBD1 matching over 9 bases. Per germline, CDR1 GTSNPN and CDR2 SVGIG (reference sequence). The CDR3 consists of 15 residues. The ends lost 4 bases at V and 8 bases at J; junction bases unmatched: 9. CDR3 nucleotide sequence: TGTGCCTGGACGAGGCGGGGACAGGGCGATTCACCCCTCCACTTT. It yields the protein CAWTRRGQGDSPLHF.